This T cell receptor (beta chain) originates from a study of blood T cell repertoires in COVID-19. The wider study: Both acute and convalescent COVID-19 samples were obtained from the United States, Italy and Spain. PBMCs, B-cell-depleted T cells, or T cells provided the cDNA or gDNA that made up the material.

Donors of Cohort 3 who recovered were those that had two negative PCRs, clearance, or symptom resolution. In the original workflow: Reference gene primers were amplified, and this amplification served to estimate nucleated cell counts. TCRdb's table, derived via immunoSEQ multiplex PCR, lists solely in-frame clones and lacks some. For V, J and clone size, that table is used; D and trimming come from the DNA. The repertoire has approximately 220,000 clones, around 84% of them found once; the top ten carry around 6.5%. This CDR3 has 15 residues. Trimming took 5 bases from V and 7 from J; bases not matched to a gene: 11. The germline V gene encodes CDR1 SGHNT and CDR2 YENEEA.

This chain links TRBV11-3 with TRBJ1-2; 9 nucleotides agree with TRBD1. Material for sequencing was PBMCs or T cells enriched from blood (not recorded which). This TCR came from a woman aged 40 to 50 who had recovered from COVID-19. Here the CDR3 reads CASSPQTGGDPGYTF. In DNA form, the CDR3 reads TGTGCCAGCAGCCCCCAGACAGGGGGGGATCCTGGCTACACCTTC.